Sequencing of this TCR beta chain was carried out in a study of neurological immune-mediated disorders. Study conclusions and caveats: None of the CDR3 amino acid sequences found in expanded clones was shared across subjects. This suggests that the TCR-beta repertoires were private in all groups.

Volunteers at a blood bank in Maryland, USA, were the healthy controls. For the sorted libraries, 1 million CD4+ or CD8+ T cells were used. This clonotype was counted many times. Its antigen is currently unknown. In each sequencing run, over 180 million TCR-beta sequences were generated from 15-18 subjects. TCRdb independently ran MiXCR on the 5' RACE reads; one entry per CDR3 protein. The table has more than 35,000 distinct CDR3 sequences, about 6.9% seen once. This receptor was identified in a woman in her 40s in good health. Sequencing was performed on CD4+ T cells from blood.

The CDR3 loop reads CSARGDGTRPQETQYF. For the CDR3, the DNA is TGCAGTGCTAGGGGGGACGGGACAAGACCCCAAGAGACCCAGTACTTC. This rearrangement joins TRBV20-1 to TRBJ2-5, with D possibly matching TRBD1 (6 bases). Trimming took off 3 bases at V and 1 base at J, with 18 bases between the two ends. CDR3 length equals 16 residues. Germline V gene lookup returns CDR1 DFQATT and CDR2 SNEGSKA (reference sequence).